A selection of T cell receptor beta chains follows, all from one sample in a study of early T cells in non-severe SARS-CoV-2 infection. MiXCR was run by TCRdb on the 5' RACE reads, yielding one entry per CDR3 protein. The data contain more than 65,000 distinct CDR3 sequences, roughly 4.8% of them singletons. Sequenced here: whole blood, sampled at baseline. The receptors originated from an adult who was a healthcare worker with PCR-confirmed SARS-CoV-2 infection or an uninfected control (not recorded which). The donor label of this sample is uncertain. The CDR3 runs from the conserved cysteine through the conserved F or W. D genes are given only for firm matches. Not all rows give a size; the values are once, few, many and, for expanded clones, a class.

clone size: many; V gene: TRBV7-9; J gene: TRBJ1-5; D gene: NA; CDR3 protein: CASSLRGSNQPQHF; CDR3 DNA: TGTGCCAGCAGCTTGAGAGGGAGCAATCAGCCCCAGCATTTT
clone size: many; V gene: TRBV6-5; J gene: TRBJ1-6; D gene: NA; CDR3 protein: CASSYSAQGRHITNSPLHF; CDR3 DNA: TGTGCCAGCAGTTACAGCGCACAGGGCAGGCACATAACCAATTCACCCCTCCACTTT
clone size: many; V gene: TRBV20-1; J gene: TRBJ2-5; D gene: NA; CDR3 protein: CSARVFRTRQETQYF; CDR3 DNA: TGCAGTGCTAGAGTGTTCAGAACTAGACAAGAGACCCAGTACTTC
clone size: NA; V gene: TRBV13; J gene: TRBJ2-2; D gene: TRBD1; CDR3 protein: CASSPTGEIGTGELFF; CDR3 DNA: TGTGCCAGCAGCCCCACAGGGGAGATCGGCACCGGGGAGCTGTTTTTT
clone size: few; V gene: TRBV28; J gene: TRBJ2-3; D gene: NA; CDR3 protein: CASSSPPGSTQYF; CDR3 DNA: TGTGCCAGCAGCAGCCCGCCAGGATCTACGCAGTATTTT
clone size: many; V gene: TRBV7-9; J gene: TRBJ1-5; D gene: NA; CDR3 protein: CASSPPGPDQPQHF; CDR3 DNA: TGTGCCAGCAGCCCACCAGGACCTGATCAGCCCCAGCATTTT
clone size: many; V gene: TRBV12-3/TRBV12-4; J gene: TRBJ1-1; D gene: NA; CDR3 protein: CASSLLPQEWTEAFF; CDR3 DNA: TGTGCCAGCAGTTTGCTCCCTCAGGAATGGACTGAAGCTTTCTTT
clone size: NA; V gene: TRBV5-6; J gene: TRBJ2-5; D gene: NA; CDR3 protein: CASRPTGAGGETQYF; CDR3 DNA: TGTGCCAGCCGCCCCACAGGGGCGGGAGGAGAGACCCAGTACTTC
clone size: many; V gene: TRBV7-2; J gene: TRBJ2-3; D gene: TRBD2; CDR3 protein: CASSQKLAPTSTDTQYF; CDR3 DNA: TGTGCCAGCAGCCAAAAACTAGCGCCGACTAGCACAGATACGCAGTATTTT
clone size: few; V gene: TRBV28; J gene: TRBJ2-1; D gene: NA; CDR3 protein: CASRGGGIYNEQFF; CDR3 DNA: TGTGCCAGCAGAGGGGGGGGCATCTACAATGAGCAGTTCTTC
clone size: few; V gene: TRBV7-9; J gene: TRBJ2-5; D gene: TRBD2; CDR3 protein: CASTPWASGGEETQYF; CDR3 DNA: TGTGCCAGCACCCCCTGGGCTAGCGGGGGAGAAGAGACCCAGTACTTC
clone size: many; V gene: TRBV6-5; J gene: TRBJ2-5; D gene: NA; CDR3 protein: CASGQAMETQYF; CDR3 DNA: TGTGCCAGCGGCCAAGCAATGGAGACCCAGTACTTC
clone size: NA; V gene: TRBV7-9; J gene: TRBJ2-7; D gene: NA; CDR3 protein: CASSLPTGTPYEQYF; CDR3 DNA: TGTGCCAGCAGTCTCCCGACAGGTACGCCCTACGAGCAGTACTTC
clone size: NA; V gene: TRBV7-2; J gene: TRBJ2-1; D gene: TRBD2; CDR3 protein: CASRIRTGLAGGMKPAGYNEQFF; CDR3 DNA: TGTGCCAGCAGGATCAGGACGGGACTAGCGGGGGGGATGAAGCCAGCTGGATACAATGAGCAGTTCTTC
clone size: many; V gene: TRBV29-1; J gene: TRBJ2-7; D gene: TRBD1; CDR3 protein: CSVGGQDYEQYF; CDR3 DNA: TGCAGCGTTGGGGGACAGGACTACGAGCAGTACTTC
clone size: many; V gene: TRBV6-5; J gene: TRBJ1-2; D gene: NA; CDR3 protein: CASSYSAPWGVTF; CDR3 DNA: TGTGCCAGCAGTTACTCGGCCCCGTGGGGGGTCACCTTC
clone size: few; V gene: TRBV7-2; J gene: TRBJ1-6; D gene: TRBD1; CDR3 protein: CASSFYRGPNSPLHF; CDR3 DNA: TGTGCCAGCAGCTTTTACAGGGGGCCGAATTCACCCCTCCACTTT
clone size: many; V gene: TRBV4-2; J gene: TRBJ1-2; D gene: NA; CDR3 protein: CASSQDTTRGYTF; CDR3 DNA: TGTGCCAGCAGCCAAGATACGACTAGGGGCTACACCTTC
clone size: few; V gene: TRBV7-6; J gene: TRBJ1-2; D gene: NA; CDR3 protein: CASSSTQGFGGYTF; CDR3 DNA: TGTGCCAGCAGCAGTACACAGGGATTTGGAGGCTACACCTTC
clone size: many; V gene: TRBV6-5; J gene: TRBJ1-1; D gene: TRBD1; CDR3 protein: CASSYAQGGNTEAFF; CDR3 DNA: TGTGCCAGCAGTTACGCACAGGGGGGGAACACTGAAGCTTTCTTT
clone size: NA; V gene: TRBV24-1; J gene: TRBJ2-3; D gene: NA; CDR3 protein: CATSGSTDTQYF; CDR3 DNA: TGTGCCACCAGTGGTAGCACAGATACGCAGTATTTT
clone size: few; V gene: TRBV7-2; J gene: TRBJ1-2; D gene: NA; CDR3 protein: CASSLVAGSLYGYTF; CDR3 DNA: TGTGCCAGCAGCTTAGTAGCGGGGTCCCTCTATGGCTACACCTTC
clone size: few; V gene: TRBV7-9; J gene: TRBJ1-1; D gene: NA; CDR3 protein: CASSAGRAEAFF; CDR3 DNA: TGTGCCAGCAGCGCCGGGCGGGCTGAAGCTTTCTTT
clone size: NA; V gene: TRBV7-2; J gene: TRBJ1-4; D gene: NA; CDR3 protein: CASNLGRGSEKLFF; CDR3 DNA: TGTGCCAGCAACCTAGGCAGGGGAAGTGAAAAACTGTTTTTT
clone size: many; V gene: TRBV20-1; J gene: TRBJ1-1; D gene: NA; CDR3 protein: CSVSVGDTGAFF; CDR3 DNA: TGCAGTGTCTCCGTTGGGGATACGGGCGCTTTCTTT
clone size: many; V gene: TRBV20-1; J gene: TRBJ1-5; D gene: TRBD1; CDR3 protein: CSARVMQGASSQPQHF; CDR3 DNA: TGCAGTGCTAGAGTGATGCAGGGGGCGTCGAGTCAGCCCCAGCATTTT
clone size: many; V gene: TRBV7-2; J gene: TRBJ2-3; D gene: TRBD2; CDR3 protein: CASSPRWAGGHDTQYF; CDR3 DNA: TGTGCCAGCAGCCCGCGGTGGGCGGGGGGGCATGATACGCAGTATTTT
clone size: few; V gene: TRBV10-3; J gene: TRBJ2-7; D gene: NA; CDR3 protein: CAISPASSYEQYF; CDR3 DNA: TGTGCCATCAGCCCCGCGAGCTCCTACGAGCAGTACTTC
clone size: NA; V gene: TRBV12-3/TRBV12-4; J gene: TRBJ2-3; D gene: NA; CDR3 protein: CASIQGIPSADTQYF; CDR3 DNA: TGTGCCAGCATCCAGGGTATCCCAAGCGCAGATACGCAGTATTTT
clone size: few; V gene: TRBV3-1; J gene: TRBJ2-4; D gene: TRBD2; CDR3 protein: CASSPVHGGSIQYF; CDR3 DNA: TGTGCCAGCAGCCCTGTCCACGGGGGGAGCATTCAGTACTTC
clone size: NA; V gene: TRBV25-1; J gene: TRBJ1-1; D gene: NA; CDR3 protein: CASSDPGWGNTEAFF; CDR3 DNA: TGTGCCAGCAGTGACCCAGGGTGGGGGAACACTGAAGCTTTCTTT
clone size: NA; V gene: TRBV5-1; J gene: TRBJ1-2; D gene: TRBD1; CDR3 protein: CASSQDPGTGNGYTF; CDR3 DNA: TGCGCCAGCAGCCAGGATCCCGGGACAGGGAATGGCTACACCTTC